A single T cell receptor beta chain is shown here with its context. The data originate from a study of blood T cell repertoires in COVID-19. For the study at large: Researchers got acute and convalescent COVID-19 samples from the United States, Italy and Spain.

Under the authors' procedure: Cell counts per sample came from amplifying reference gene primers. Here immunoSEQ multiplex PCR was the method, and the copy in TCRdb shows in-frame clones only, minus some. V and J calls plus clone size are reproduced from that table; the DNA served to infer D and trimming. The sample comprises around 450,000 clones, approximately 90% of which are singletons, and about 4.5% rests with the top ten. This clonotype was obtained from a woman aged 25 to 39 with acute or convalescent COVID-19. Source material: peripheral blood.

The CDR3 coding sequence is TGTGCCAGCAGGGATACTAGCGGGGGGGAGACCCAGTACTTC. It yields the protein CASRDTSGGETQYF. This sequence joins TRBV2 and TRBJ2-5; 12 nucleotides match TRBD2. This CDR3 has 14 residues. The V gene end was trimmed by 6 bases and the J gene end by 5 bases; junction bases not matched to a gene: 4. Germline V gene data show CDR1 as SNHLY and CDR2 as FYNNEI. The full variable domain, completed using reference TRBV2 and TRBJ2-5, is EPEVTQTPSHQVTQMGQEVILRCVPISNHLYFYWYRQILGQKVEFLVSFYNNEISEKSEIFDDQFSVERPDGSNFTLKIRSTKLEDSAMYFCASRDTSGGETQYFGPGTRLLVL.